These T cell receptor beta chains were read from a single sample in a study of T-cell reconstitution after alpha-beta-depleted transplantation in children. TCRdb itself ran the PCR reads through MiXCR, one entry per CDR3 protein. The data hold fewer than 750,000 distinct CDR3 sequences, with under 25% observed a single time. The specimen comprised PBMCs, mostly from graft donor cells, sampled 360 days after TCRalphabeta/CD19-depleted stem cell transplant. The receptors here all came from a boy in the first two years of life who had a stem cell transplant for acute myeloid leukemia, so the T cells may come from the graft donor. CDR3s include the opening cysteine and the closing phenylalanine or tryptophan. The D gene is left open where the match is weak. Not all rows give a size; the values are once, few, many and, for expanded clones, a class.

D gene	V gene	J gene	clone size	CDR3 DNA	CDR3 protein
TRBD1	TRBV6-5	TRBJ1-5	.	TGTGCCAGCAGTTACTCGAAGGGGACAGGGGCCAATCAGCCCCAGCATTTT	CASSYSKGTGANQPQHF
.	TRBV24-1	TRBJ2-3	many	TGTGCCACTGGAGCAGGAGTCTACACAGATACGCAGTATTTT	CATGAGVYTDTQYF
TRBD2	TRBV6-1	TRBJ2-3	.	TGTGCCAGCAGGGAACCCTTAAGCGGGGGCCCCACAGATACGCAGTATTTT	CASREPLSGGPTDTQYF
TRBD2	TRBV28	TRBJ2-3	.	TGTGCCAGCACCTTAGCGGGGGGGGATTATACGCAGTATTTT	CASTLAGGDYTQYF
.	TRBV7-9	TRBJ2-6	many	TGTGCCAGCAGCTTAGCAGGGGCCGGGGCCAACGTCCTGACTTTC	CASSLAGAGANVLTF
TRBD1	TRBV20-1	TRBJ1-4	.	TGCAGTGCTAGAGATGGACGCCGGGACAGGGGGCAGGCAACTAATGAAAAACTGTTTTTT	CSARDGRRDRGQATNEKLFF
.	TRBV29-1	TRBJ2-4	few	TGCAGCGTTGAACTGGGGGGTTCCTTAGCCAAAAACATTCAGTACTTC	CSVELGGSLAKNIQYF
TRBD1	TRBV7-2	TRBJ2-7	few	TGTGCCAGCAGCTTAGAAGGGACAGGTTCCTACGAGCAGTACTTC	CASSLEGTGSYEQYF
.	TRBV21-1	TRBJ2-7	many	TGTGCCAGCAGCAAAGCGCTTGGACAGATGAACGAGCAGTACTTC	CASSKALGQMNEQYF
.	TRBV25-1	TRBJ2-5	.	TGTGCCAGCAGTGCCCGACTAGTGTACCAAGAGACCCAGTACTTC	CASSARLVYQETQYF
TRBD2	TRBV29-1	TRBJ2-5	many	TGCAGCGTTGTAGGGGGGGTGGGACTAGATTCGAAGACCCAGTACTTC	CSVVGGVGLDSKTQYF
.	TRBV6-5	TRBJ2-1	few	TGTGCCAGCAGGAGGGAAAATGAGCAGTTCTTC	CASRRENEQFF
TRBD1	TRBV28	TRBJ2-7	.	TGTGCCAGCAGTTCCTCCGCGACAGGGGGCAGGAACGAGCAGTACTTC	CASSSSATGGRNEQYF
TRBD2	TRBV7-2	TRBJ2-4	.	TGTGCCAGCAGCTTCGACCGACTAGCGGGGGGGCGGGAGGAGTACTTC	CASSFDRLAGGREEYF
.	TRBV14	TRBJ1-6	few	TGTGCCAGCAGCCAAGTTGGGAGTTTATATTCACCCCTCCACTTT	CASSQVGSLYSPLHF
.	TRBV27	TRBJ2-1	.	TGTGCCAGCAGTCCCAGCGGAGATTACAATGAGCAGTTCTTC	CASSPSGDYNEQFF
.	TRBV15	TRBJ2-7	.	TGTGCCACCAGCAGAGTAAAGGATACCTACGAGCAGTACTTC	CATSRVKDTYEQYF
.	TRBV12-3/TRBV12-4	TRBJ1-3	.	TGTGCCAGCAGTTTGGGAGGTTACTCTGGAAACACCATATATTTT	CASSLGGYSGNTIYF
TRBD1	TRBV7-2	TRBJ1-1	.	TGTGCCAGCAGCTGGGATACAGGGGGGACTGAAGCTTTCTTT	CASSWDTGGTEAFF
.	TRBV20-1	TRBJ2-7	few	TGCAGTGCCCGAGGGGGGAATCTTTACGAGCAGTACTTC	CSARGGNLYEQYF
TRBD1	TRBV12-3/TRBV12-4	TRBJ1-2	.	TGTGCCAGCAGTGTCACCCATCGACAGGGAACTTATGGCTACACCTTC	CASSVTHRQGTYGYTF
.	TRBV4-1	TRBJ2-3	.	TGCGCCAGCAGCCAAGATCTTTCAGATACGCAGTATTTT	CASSQDLSDTQYF
.	TRBV5-8	TRBJ1-5	many	TGTGCCAGCAGCTTGAGGGACCAAGTTAGCAATCAGCCCCAGCATTTT	CASSLRDQVSNQPQHF
.	TRBV27	TRBJ1-5	.	TGTGCCAGCAGCCCTGTCAACCTCAATCAGCCCCAGCATTTT	CASSPVNLNQPQHF
.	TRBV20-1	TRBJ2-3	few	TGCAGTGGGCTATCAACTACAGATACGCAGTATTTT	CSGLSTTDTQYF
.	TRBV20-1	TRBJ2-7	many	TGCAGTGCTAGAGATGTGGGCTACGAGCAGTACTTC	CSARDVGYEQYF
.	TRBV20-1	TRBJ2-7	many	TGCAGTGCTAGTCTAGGGTTGGGTTTCTCCTACGAGCAGTACTTC	CSASLGLGFSYEQYF